The text below deals with one TCR beta chain. Its antigen target is currently unknown. One base away there is no much larger clone; base qualities are not given. The data derive from a study of T-cell memory formation after mild COVID-19 (TCRdb year 2021). Context from the whole study: TCR sequence clusters from the two donors were found to be largely donor specific. In a couple of donors, T-cell clones that expanded and contracted after mild COVID-19 were followed by sequencing TCRalpha and TCRbeta repertoires longitudinally. The cohort comprised two young, previously healthy adult volunteers, one female and one male.

The reads were generated on an Illumina NovaSeq 6000. cDNA libraries for TCRalpha and TCRbeta were prepared by 5'RACE using constant-segment primers, with sample barcodes and unique molecular identifiers added. Trizol reagent was used to extract RNA from every sample. Amplification of the libraries took two PCR steps, and the second step added a second sample barcode plus Illumina TruSeq adapters. Libraries were sequenced on an Illumina NovaSeq with 2 x 150 bp paired-end reads. The original pipeline was this. With migec v1.2.7, reads were demultiplexed and then collapsed into UMI-guided consensus sequences. Using mixcr v2.1.11, UMI consensuses were aligned to TRA and TRB V and J templates and then assembled into clonotypes. Clonotypes were classified as expanded or contracted when called significant by both edgeR and NoisET, with noise models trained on biological replicates. For edgeR calls, the cutoffs were a false discovery rate-adjusted p below 0.01 and a log2 fold-change threshold of 1. As an exploratory analysis of dynamics, max-normalized trajectories of the 1000 most abundant clonotypes were examined with PCA combined with hierarchical clustering. Separately sequenced CD4+ and CD8+ repertoires were used to assign a CD4 or CD8 phenotype to each responding clone. Through fastp at Q25 and MiXCR, TCRdb rebuilt clones from the public reads, retaining in-frame beta chains. Each entry merges the rows of one CDR3 protein and shows their most common DNA and genes. For this entry, the V and J calls and clone size follow TCRdb and not the study's own pipeline. This sample gives about 450,000 distinct CDR3 sequences in total; around a quarter of them show up just once. In total, the top ten clones hold less than 15% of the sample.

The CDR3 measures 14 amino acids from cysteine to phenylalanine. Only the CDR3 DNA stays, 42 bases, in frame from base 1. The germline V end is reduced by 6 bases and the J end by 1 base; junction bases left unmatched: 5. CDR1 and CDR2, per the germline V gene, are KGHSH and LQKENI. Ficoll-Paque density gradient centrifugation was the method used to isolate PBMCs. Beyond this particular receptor, the publication reports: Only a couple of mild cases were covered by the study, and larger cohorts that include severe cases with pre-infection samples were considered necessary. Some responding clones were detected in pre-infection memory, suggesting pre-existing cross-reactive memory T cells joined the SARS-CoV-2 response. Whether the second-wave clones peaking on day 37 were SARS-CoV-2 specific was not confirmed. Contracting CD4+ clones were located mainly in the CM and EM memory subsets, whereas CD8+ clones were found to be enriched in EMRA. From day 15 to 85, contracting clones showed balanced CD4/CD8 phenotypes, whereas a second wave of clones that expanded from day 15 to 37 leaned towards CD4+.

This TCR derives from an adult woman who had mild COVID-19 (a few samples of this study predate the infection). The sample titles of this study are shuffled in the database, so cell type and time point are left out; the donor was told from shared clones. The rearrangement joined TRBV18 to TRBJ1-1; TRBD1 agrees with 7 junctional bases. The sequenced sample was PBMCs or a T cell subset sorted from them (not recorded which). CDR3 region: CASSPPGGNTEAFF. At the DNA level, the sequence is TGTGCCAGCTCTCCCCCAGGGGGGAACACTGAAGCTTTCTTT.